This T cell receptor (beta chain) was recorded in a study of CD8 T cells in ankylosing spondylitis. V was pared by 0 bases and J by 3 bases, with 20 bases between. The germline CDR1 and CDR2 sequences are SGHDN and FVKESK. CDR3 length: 19 amino acids. TCRdb re-called the 5' RACE reads with MiXCR, one entry per CDR3 protein. The sample lists around 320,000 distinct CDR3 sequences; around 21% were seen once. The chain couples TRBV14 to TRBJ2-2; no clear D. Sequencing was performed on blood, either unsorted or a sorted T cell fraction (not recorded which). This clonotype was sampled from a female donor with ankylosing spondylitis or in good health (not recorded which). In nucleotides, the CDR3 is TGTGCCAGCAGCCAAGATTGGGCAGCTAGGCCATGGGACACCGGGGAGCTGTTTTTT. Translation: CASSQDWAARPWDTGELFF.